This entry is about one TCR beta chain. The antigen is undetermined. This sample stems from a study of neurological immune-mediated disorders. Whole-study results and caveats: The multiple sclerosis repertoire cluster was associated with no clinical or MRI feature. The repertoires of 18 of 34 multiple sclerosis patients were placed by phylogenetic grouping in a single related-CDR3 cluster, which may be a signature.

5'RACE with 10-nucleotide random UMIs produced the cDNA. TCRdb used MiXCR to reprocess the 5' RACE reads, holding one entry per CDR3 protein. The sample shows 65,000 to 80,000 distinct CDR3 sequences, approximately 5% of them seen only once. The CDR3 has 16 amino acids. The J segment lost 2 bases and the V segment lost 1 base, leaving 4 bases of the junction unmatched. Per germline, CDR1 KGHSH and CDR2 LQKENI. Sequencing was done on a sample of PBMCs. The J gene is TRBJ2-3, the V gene TRBV18; 9 bases are shared with TRBD1. The receptor was derived from a woman in her seventies with multiple sclerosis. CDR3 nucleotides: TGTGCCAGCTCACCACGATGGACAGGGGTCACAGATACGCAGTATTTT. Its translation is CASSPRWTGVTDTQYF.